These 24 T cell receptor beta chains originate from one sample sequenced in a study of blood T cell repertoires in COVID-19. Sequencing was performed with immunoSEQ multiplex PCR; in TCRdb, only in-frame clones are kept and a portion is missing. The repertoire holds over 150,000 clones, with around 80% as singletons. What was sequenced was PBMCs or T cells enriched from blood (not recorded which). The receptors were sampled from a man over 45 who had recovered from COVID-19.

The V gene is TRBV5-8, the J gene TRBJ1-2; 7 bases are a match to TRBD1. The J segment lost 2 bases and the V segment lost 3 bases, leaving 7 bases of the junction unmatched. This CDR3 is built from 15 residues. From germline, CDR1 is SGHTS and CDR2 YDEGEE. CDR3 amino acids: CASSSTGSLNYGYTF. Written as DNA, the CDR3 is TGTGCCAGCAGCTCGACAGGGTCTCTGAACTATGGCTACACCTTC.

This chain joins TRBV6-5 and TRBJ1-2; a possible D gene is TRBD1 (6 bases). This CDR3 contains 14 residues. The germline V gene has CDR1 MNHEY and CDR2 SVGAGI. Between the trimmed V and J ends, which lost 0 bases and 8 bases, there was a span of 13 bases. In DNA, the CDR3 is TGTGCCAGCAGTTACTCGGGGAGGGGGGGAGGCTACACCTTC. It codes for CASSYSGRGGGYTF.

J is TRBJ1-5 and V is TRBV12-2; the table's D call of TRBD1 was not tested on the DNA. TRBV12-2 is a known pseudogene. The CDR3 is 15 residues long. For the CDR3, the DNA is TGTGCAAGTCGCCCCCAGGCTGCCGTAAATCAGCCCCAGCATTTT. It translates to CASRPQAAVNQPQHF.

V usage is TRBV19 and J usage is TRBJ2-7, with 13 bases matching TRBD2. The V and J ends lost 5 bases and 4 bases, in that order; junction bases with no gene match: 11. The CDR3 length is 17 residues. Germline values: CDR1 LNHDA, CDR2 SQIVND (reference sequence). CDR3 residues: CASSPRTSGGALYEQYF. The CDR3 DNA reads TGTGCCAGTAGTCCGCGGACTAGCGGGGGCGCACTTTACGAGCAGTACTTC. The full variable domain, its missing parts supplied by reference TRBV19 and TRBJ2-7, is DGGITQSPKYLFRKEGQNVTLSCEQNLNHDAMYWYRQDPGQGLRLIYYSQIVNDFQKGDIAEGYSVSREKKESFPLTVTSAQKNPTAFYLCASSPRTSGGALYEQYFGPGTRLTVT.

This chain uses TRBV2 with TRBJ2-3, with 8 bases aligning to TRBD2. The CDR3 is 16 amino acids. Looked up from germline, CDR1 is SNHLY and CDR2 is FYNNEI. The trim removed 5 bases at V and 1 base at J, leaving 8 bases unmatched. The CDR3 loop is CASSFSISGGTDTQYF. The CDR3 DNA is TGTGCCAGCAGTTTCTCGATTAGCGGGGGCACAGATACGCAGTATTTT.

The chain combines TRBV6-1 with TRBJ1-2; 11 positions match TRBD1. Unmatched junction bases numbered 12, after V lost 4 bases and J lost 2 bases. Germline values: CDR1 MNHNS, CDR2 SASEGT. This CDR3 contains 18 residues. In DNA, the CDR3 is TGTGCCAGCAGTGCCGGACAGGGGGCCTACCTTCTCAACTATGGCTACACCTTC. Its protein is CASSAGQGAYLLNYGYTF.

The chain carries TRBV15 and TRBJ1-3; weak D call: TRBD1 (6 bases). Between the trimmed V and J ends, which lost 1 base and 0 bases, there was a span of 10 bases. This CDR3 is built from 16 residues. Germline CDR1 is LNHNV and CDR2 is YYDKDF (reference sequence). CDR3 DNA sequence: TGTGCCACCAGCAGAGGACAGGCCAACTCTGGAAACACCATATATTTT. Translation: CATSRGQANSGNTIYF.

This clone occurred a few times. The V and J genes are TRBV6-1 and TRBJ2-3, with 11 bases lining up with TRBD2. This CDR3 has 16 amino acids. With 1 base clipped from V and 3 bases from J, the junction kept 3 bases outside the gene matches. CDR1 MNHNS and CDR2 SASEGT come from the germline V gene. CDR3 in amino acids: CASSEVASGGTDTQYF. The CDR3 DNA reads TGTGCCAGCAGTGAAGTTGCTAGCGGGGGGACAGATACGCAGTATTTT.

CDR3 residues: CATSDSRQGADQPQHF. For the CDR3, the DNA is TGTGCCACCAGTGATTCGAGGCAGGGGGCCGATCAGCCCCAGCATTTT. This chain connects TRBV24-1 to TRBJ1-5, with 8 bases fitting TRBD1. The germline CDR1 and CDR2 sequences are KGHDR and SFDVKD. The CDR3 covers 16 residues. With V trimmed by 2 bases and J by 5 bases, 7 bases remained unmatched.

On this clone itself: Mismatch with germline at one junction end may stem from a read error. The chain joins TRBV18 to TRBJ2-7; 7 bases match TRBD1. The CDR3 extends over 14 amino acids. Germline values: CDR1 KGHSH, CDR2 LQKENI. DNA for the CDR3: TGTGCCAGCTCAACACCGGGACAGTACCACGAGCAGTACTTC. It encodes CASSTPGQYHEQYF.

This clone appeared a few times. CDR3 DNA: TGTGCCAGCAGCTTTAGGGGAACGGCTGAAGCTTTCTTT. It codes for CASSFRGTAEAFF. The rearrangement uses TRBV5-6 and TRBJ1-1; the D gene is possibly TRBD1 (5 bases). V was clipped by 2 bases and J by 6 bases, with 11 bases between them. The CDR3 totals 13 residues. From germline, CDR1 is SGHDT and CDR2 YYEEEE. The whole variable domain, filled in from reference TRBV5-6 and TRBJ1-1, reads DAGVTQSPTHLIKTRGQQVTLRCSPKSGHDTVSWYQQALGQGPQFIFQYYEEEERQRGNFPDRFSGHQFPNYSSELNVNALLLGDSALYLCASSFRGTAEAFFGQGTRLTVV.

The chain joins TRBV9 to TRBJ2-1, with a possible D match to TRBD1 (5 bases). CDR1 is SGDLS and CDR2 is YYNGEE in the germline V gene. V gave up 4 bases and J gave up 0 bases, with 11 bases separating them. The CDR3 spans 15 residues. CDR3 sequence: CASSNTGSSYNEQFF. The CDR3 bases are TGTGCCAGCAGCAACACAGGAAGCTCCTACAATGAGCAGTTCTTC.

V usage is TRBV18 and J usage is TRBJ1-2; 8 bases are shared with TRBD1. The V gene end was trimmed by 3 bases and the J gene end by 9 bases; junction bases not matched to a gene: 9. The CDR3 spans 14 residues. CDR1 is KGHSH and CDR2 is LQKENI in the germline V gene. This CDR3 is CASSPAGTGNRYTF. The CDR3 DNA is TGTGCCAGCTCACCGGCCGGGACAGGAAATCGCTACACCTTC.

This chain links TRBV25-1 with TRBJ1-1, with D perhaps TRBD1 (6 bases). This CDR3 spans 13 amino acids. The V gene's germline CDR1 is MGHDK and CDR2 SYGVNS. V was trimmed by 8 bases and J by 2 bases, leaving 12 bases between them. CDR3 nucleotides: TGTGCCAGCGGCCCGACAGGTAACACTGAAGCTTTCTTT. It specifies CASGPTGNTEAFF.

The rearrangement links TRBV27 to TRBJ2-3; 13 positions match TRBD2. This CDR3 spans 14 amino acids. J lost 6 bases, V lost 5 bases, and 2 bases had no gene match. Germline V gene lookup returns CDR1 MNHEY and CDR2 SMNVEV (reference sequence). The CDR3 loop is CASSPGLAGDTQYF. The CDR3 DNA is TGTGCCAGCAGTCCGGGACTAGCGGGGGATACGCAGTATTTT.

In nucleotides, the CDR3 is TGTGCCAGCAGCCTCAACCAGGGTAATCAGCCCCAGCATTTT. This encodes CASSLNQGNQPQHF. The rearrangement uses TRBV3-1 (or the pseudogene TRBV3-2) and TRBJ1-5; D is possibly TRBD1 (5 bases). CDR1 is LGHDT, CDR2 YNNKEL, per germline (reference sequence). The V gene lost 4 bases and the J gene lost 4 bases, with 11 bases spanning the gap. The CDR3 is 14 residues long.

The rearrangement joins TRBV5-1 to TRBJ2-5; TRBD1 matches 7 bases. Germline V gene sequence: CDR1 SGHRS, CDR2 YFSETQ. Trimming removed 3 bases from V and 4 bases from J; junction bases left unmatched: 6. This CDR3 comprises 14 residues. For the CDR3, the DNA is TGCGCCAGCAGCTCCCGACAGGGTCGAGAGACCCAGTACTTC. This codes for CASSSRQGRETQYF.

The J gene is TRBJ2-7, the V gene TRBV5-1, with TRBD2 identical over 14 bases. The germline V gene has CDR1 SGHRS and CDR2 YFSETQ. The junction had 15 bases not matched to a gene; V was cut back by 5 bases and J by 2 bases. This CDR3 region has 19 residues. CDR3 sequence: CASRSQTSGGAFRTYEQYF. The DNA of the CDR3 is TGCGCCAGCAGATCACAGACTAGCGGGGGGGCTTTTAGGACCTACGAGCAGTACTTC.

This clone appeared a single time. DNA for the CDR3: TGTGCCAGCAGCCATAGCTCCTACAATGAGCAGTTCTTC. Its protein product is CASSHSSYNEQFF. The chain combines TRBV5-6 with TRBJ2-1; D call uncertain. The CDR3 loop spans 13 amino acids. Germline V gene data show CDR1 as SGHDT and CDR2 as YYEEEE. Trimming pared 4 bases from V and 0 bases from J, leaving 5 bases between.

The J gene is TRBJ2-1, the V gene TRBV5-1, with a weak D call TRBD2 (6 bases). The CDR3 sequence is 16 residues long. Per germline, CDR1 SGHRS and CDR2 YFSETQ. V lost 4 bases to trimming and J lost 0 bases, with 14 bases between them. The CDR3 is CASSPGTGYSYNEQFF. The CDR3 DNA reads as TGCGCCAGCAGCCCCGGGACTGGCTACTCCTACAATGAGCAGTTCTTC. Variable domain in full (rest from reference TRBV5-1 and TRBJ2-1): KAGVTQTPRYLIKTRGQQVTLSCSPISGHRSVSWYQQTPGQGLQFLFEYFSETQRNKGNFPGRFSGRQFSNSRSEMNVSTLELGDSALYLCASSPGTGYSYNEQFFGPGTRLTVL.

The chain links TRBV4-1 to TRBJ1-6; a weak D match, TRBD1 (5 bases). Germline V CDR1 and CDR2: MGHRA, YSYEKL. The V end lost 0 bases, the J end lost 4 bases, and 7 bases lay between the germline ends. This CDR3 has 15 amino acids. CDR3 nucleotide sequence: TGCGCCAGCAGCCAAGAGGGGGGTTATAATTCACCCCTCCACTTT. Its translation: CASSQEGGYNSPLHF.

The V gene is TRBV2, the J gene TRBJ1-2; D perhaps matches TRBD1 (6 bases). The CDR3 totals 15 residues. V was cut by 1 base and J by 7 bases, with 16 bases left in between. The germline V gene encodes CDR1 SNHLY and CDR2 FYNNEI. The CDR3 DNA reads TGTGCCAGCAGTGAAGTCAGGGGATCCGTGGGTGGCTACACCTTC. Translating it yields CASSEVRGSVGGYTF.

The CDR3 DNA reads TGTGCCAGCAGCCGAGCCGGGACAGGGACCAATTCACCCCTCCACTTT. This translates into CASSRAGTGTNSPLHF. J is TRBJ1-6 and V is TRBV7-8, with TRBD1 identical over 9 bases. V trimming: 5 bases; J trimming: 7 bases; junction bases outside the gene matches: 9. CDR3 size: 16 residues. Germline values: CDR1 SGHVS, CDR2 FQNEAQ.

The J gene is TRBJ2-3, the V gene TRBV29-1, with 11 bases fitting TRBD2. This CDR3 has 14 residues. CDR1 and CDR2 from the germline V gene are SQVTM and ANQGSEA. V lost 4 bases to trimming and J lost 4 bases; unmatched junction nucleotides: 4. CDR3 sequence reads: CSVVLAGGADTQYF. CDR3 in DNA: TGCAGCGTTGTTCTAGCGGGGGGCGCAGATACGCAGTATTTT.